This T cell receptor beta chain was recovered during a study of fetal regulatory T cell absence and autoimmunity. Germline V gene lookup returns CDR1 LGHNA and CDR2 YNFKEQ. The V gene end was trimmed by 8 bases and the J gene end by 5 bases; junction bases not matched to a gene: 5. The CDR3 has 13 amino acids. Data came from immunoSEQ multiplex PCR; TCRdb stores just in-frame clones and leaves some out. Here the sample spans about 46,000 clones, about four fifths being singletons. Sequenced input: cord blood. This sequence joins TRBV4-2 and TRBJ2-5; TRBD2 agrees at 10 bases. This receptor was taken from a newborn boy with IPEX syndrome. In DNA, the CDR3 is TGTGCCAGCCGATCTAGCGGGAGTGAGACCCAGTACTTC. Its protein product is CASRSSGSETQYF.